This T cell receptor (beta chain) was sequenced for a study of T cell repertoires in cytomegalovirus infection. Study details: Public TCR beta signatures marked donors with CMV infection and the matching HLA.

Findings of the study overall: Of the TCR beta families, the public ones yielded a cumulative frequency that identified carriers of CMV plus the relevant HLA.

As regards this clonotype: Its matching antigen is unknown.

TCRdb fed the reads into MiXCR, producing one record per CDR3 protein. The sample carries about 140,000 distinct CDR3 sequences, approximately 5.9% recorded once. Germline V gene lookup returns CDR1 ENHRY and CDR2 SYGVKD. CDR3 size: 14 residues. Trimming took 10 bases from V and 0 from J, leaving 10 bases between them. The material sequenced was PBMCs. The TCR originated in a human donor in good health (CMV status not recorded). Some clones in this sample may be carry-over from other donors' samples. This sequence joins TRBV10-3 and TRBJ2-6, with D unresolved. In DNA form, the CDR3 reads TGTGCCACCCTGGATGACTCTGGGGCCAACGTCCTGACTTTC. Encoded protein: CATLDDSGANVLTF.